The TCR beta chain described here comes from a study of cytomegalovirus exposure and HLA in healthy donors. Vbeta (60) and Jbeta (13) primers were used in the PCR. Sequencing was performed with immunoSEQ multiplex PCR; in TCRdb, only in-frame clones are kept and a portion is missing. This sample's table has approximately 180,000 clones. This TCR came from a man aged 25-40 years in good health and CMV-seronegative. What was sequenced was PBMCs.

The CDR3 sequence is CASRRGLANTEAFF. CDR3 DNA: TGTGCCAGTAGGAGGGGGCTTGCGAACACTGAAGCTTTCTTT. The rearrangement links TRBV6-5 to TRBJ1-1; 7 nucleotides line up with TRBD1. V gave up 9 bases and J gave up 1 base; unmatched junction bases: 8. Germline-derived CDR1 and CDR2 are MNHEY and SVGAGI. This CDR3 region has 14 residues.